The rows below give T cell receptor beta chains drawn from one sample of a study of blood T cell repertoires in COVID-19. The table came from immunoSEQ multiplex PCR; TCRdb's copy has only in-frame clones and leaves some out. Among about 36,000 clones, just under 75% were seen once, and the ten largest hold approximately 10%. The specimen sequenced was peripheral blood. The receptors were gathered from an older man with COVID-19, enrolled during active disease. The CDR3 runs from the conserved cysteine through the conserved F or W. The D gene is left open where the match is weak. Clone sizes are given selectively: once, few, many, or a class where the clone is expanded.

TRBV19	.	.	TRBJ2-1	CASSTQTYNEQFF	TGTGCCAGTAGTACCCAGACCTACAATGAGCAGTTCTTC
TRBV28	.	TRBD2	TRBJ2-5	CASSLVLGRQETQYF	TGTGCCAGCAGTTTGGTTCTCGGGAGGCAAGAGACCCAGTACTTC
TRBV2	.	.	TRBJ1-3	CASSEATPRSGNTIYF	TGTGCCAGCAGTGAAGCGACTCCTCGGTCTGGAAACACCATATATTTT
TRBV9	.	.	TRBJ1-3	CASSVEPGGGALNTIYF	TGTGCCAGCAGCGTAGAACCAGGCGGAGGGGCTTTAAACACCATATATTTT
TRBV24-1	.	.	TRBJ2-1	CATRGGQYNEQFF	TGTGCCACCAGAGGCGGGCAATACAATGAGCAGTTCTTC
TRBV5-1	.	TRBD1	TRBJ1-2	CASSLGRGRGYTF	TGCGCCAGCAGCTTGGGGAGGGGGCGAGGCTACACCTTC
TRBV4-3	many	TRBD2	TRBJ2-7	CASSQVGGGDEQYF	TGCGCCAGCAGCCAAGTCGGTGGGGGGGACGAGCAGTACTTC
TRBV19	.	.	TRBJ1-1	CASSIYQGARTEAFF	TGTGCCAGTAGTATATACCAGGGCGCTCGCACTGAAGCTTTCTTT
TRBV7-9	once	.	TRBJ2-7	CASSSAARAEQYF	TGTGCCAGCAGCTCCGCCGCGCGAGCCGAGCAGTACTTC
TRBV4-1	.	TRBD1	TRBJ1-2	CASSQDRGRTNYGYTF	TGCGCCAGCAGCCAAGACAGGGGGCGGACTAACTATGGCTACACCTTC
TRBV10-3	.	.	TRBJ1-1	CAISELRAGGTEAFF	TGTGCCATCAGTGAGTTAAGGGCAGGAGGCACTGAAGCTTTCTTT
TRBV11-3	.	TRBD2	TRBJ2-2	CASSSPRAGTSGRELFF	TGTGCCAGCAGCTCCCCTAGGGCCGGGACTAGCGGCCGGGAGCTGTTTTTT
TRBV7-9	.	.	TRBJ2-6	CASSVQGWAGANVLTF	TGTGCCAGCAGCGTACAGGGTTGGGCTGGGGCCAACGTCCTGACTTTC
TRBV27	.	.	TRBJ1-5	CASSLFEGFNQPQHF	TGTGCCAGCAGTTTATTTGAGGGATTCAATCAGCCCCAGCATTTT
TRBV5-4	.	.	TRBJ2-3	CASSPPSTDTQYF	TGTGCCAGCAGCCCCCCAAGCACAGATACGCAGTATTTT
TRBV4-2	few	TRBD1	TRBJ1-2	CASSPRTGAPPDGGYTF	TGTGCCAGCAGCCCCAGGACAGGCGCTCCCCCGGACGGGGGCTACACCTTC
TRBV18	.	TRBD1	TRBJ1-1	CASSLNRGNTEAFF	TGTGCCAGCTCACTAAACAGGGGGAACACTGAAGCTTTCTTT
TRBV11-2	.	.	TRBJ1-5	CASSLEAGSHQPQHF	TGTGCCAGCAGCTTAGAGGCAGGGTCTCATCAGCCCCAGCATTTT